The T cell receptor beta chain described here comes from a study of blood T cell repertoires in COVID-19. Study information: There were acute and convalescent COVID-19 samples, and they came from the United States, Italy and Spain. Sources were T cells, B-cell-depleted T cells, or PBMCs; the material itself was cDNA or gDNA.

Each participant's cohort was designated according to participant-reported clinical history. Methods used by the authors: Amplification of reference gene primers was used by the study to estimate nucleated cell counts. The data were produced by immunoSEQ multiplex PCR, yet TCRdb's version contains in-frame clones alone and is incomplete. V and J calls and clone size are copied from that table; D and trimming were computed from the DNA. The data contain hundreds of thousands of clones, roughly 89% of them singletons. The germline V gene has CDR1 SGHTA and CDR2 FQGNSA. V shed 5 bases and J shed 5 bases, with 18 bases lying between them. The CDR3 is 16 amino acids.

This chain connects TRBV7-2 to TRBJ1-4, with D perhaps matching TRBD1 (5 bases). The receptor comes from a woman aged 40 to 50 who had recovered from COVID-19. The specimen sequenced was PBMCs or T cells enriched from blood (not recorded which). The DNA of the CDR3 is TGTGCCAGCAGCCCCTTTGCTCGACAGATAAATGAAAAACTGTTTTTT. This encodes CASSPFARQINEKLFF.